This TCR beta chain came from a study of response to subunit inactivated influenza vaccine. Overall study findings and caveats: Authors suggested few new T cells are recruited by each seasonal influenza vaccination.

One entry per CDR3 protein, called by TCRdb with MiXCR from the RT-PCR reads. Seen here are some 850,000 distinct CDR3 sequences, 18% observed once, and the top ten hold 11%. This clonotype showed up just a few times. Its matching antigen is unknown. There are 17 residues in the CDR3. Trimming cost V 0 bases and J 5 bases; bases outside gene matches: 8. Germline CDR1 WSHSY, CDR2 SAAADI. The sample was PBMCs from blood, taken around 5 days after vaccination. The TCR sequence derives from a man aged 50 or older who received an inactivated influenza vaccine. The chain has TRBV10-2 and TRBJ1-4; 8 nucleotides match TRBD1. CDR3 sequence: CASSESRSDRDNEKLFF. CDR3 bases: TGCGCCAGCAGTGAGTCGAGGTCGGACAGGGACAATGAAAAACTGTTTTTT.